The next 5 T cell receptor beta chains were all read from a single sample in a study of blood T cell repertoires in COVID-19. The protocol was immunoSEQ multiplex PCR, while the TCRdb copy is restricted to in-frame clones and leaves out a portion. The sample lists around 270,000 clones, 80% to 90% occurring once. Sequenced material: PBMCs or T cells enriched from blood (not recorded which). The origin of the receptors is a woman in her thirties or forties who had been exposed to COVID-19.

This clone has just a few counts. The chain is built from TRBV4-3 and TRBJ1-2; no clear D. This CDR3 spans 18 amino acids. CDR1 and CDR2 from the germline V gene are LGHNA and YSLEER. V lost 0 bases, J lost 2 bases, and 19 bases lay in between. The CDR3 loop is CASSQDPPILEANYGYTF. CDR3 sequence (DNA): TGCGCCAGCAGCCAAGATCCCCCCATTTTGGAGGCCAACTATGGCTACACCTTC.

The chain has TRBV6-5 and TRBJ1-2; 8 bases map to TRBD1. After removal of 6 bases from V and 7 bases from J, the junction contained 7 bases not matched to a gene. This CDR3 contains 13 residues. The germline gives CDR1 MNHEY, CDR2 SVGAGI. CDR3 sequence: CASRTNRGGGYTF. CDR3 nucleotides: TGTGCCAGCAGAACAAACAGGGGGGGTGGCTACACCTTC.

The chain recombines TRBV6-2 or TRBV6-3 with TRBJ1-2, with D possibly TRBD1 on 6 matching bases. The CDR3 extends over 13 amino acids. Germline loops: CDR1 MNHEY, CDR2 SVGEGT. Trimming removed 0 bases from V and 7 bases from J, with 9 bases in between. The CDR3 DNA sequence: TGTGCCAGCAGTTACTCCAGGGGAGTTGGCTACACCTTC. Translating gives CASSYSRGVGYTF.

CDR3 protein: CASRQGAGAEAFF. Written as DNA, the CDR3 is TGTGCCAGCAGGCAGGGGGCTGGAGCTGAAGCTTTCTTT. The chain has TRBV6-5 and TRBJ1-1; 8 bases align to TRBD1. The CDR3 covers 13 residues. Germline V gene sequence: CDR1 MNHEY, CDR2 SVGAGI. With V trimmed by 6 bases and J by 6 bases, 6 bases remained unmatched.

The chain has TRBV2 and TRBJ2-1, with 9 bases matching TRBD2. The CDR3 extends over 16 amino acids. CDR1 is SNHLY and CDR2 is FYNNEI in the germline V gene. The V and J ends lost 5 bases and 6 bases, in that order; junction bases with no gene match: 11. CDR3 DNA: TGTGCCAGCAGTCGGATTAGCGGGAGCCAATTCAATGAGCAGTTCTTC. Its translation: CASSRISGSQFNEQFF.